This T cell receptor beta chain derives from a study of blood T cell repertoires in COVID-19. Generated by immunoSEQ multiplex PCR, the TCRdb table keeps only in-frame clones and is missing some. The sample holds roughly 250,000 clones, around 90% seen once. Sequenced material: peripheral blood. This TCR was sampled from a man aged 25 to 40 with COVID-19, enrolled during active disease.

The CDR3 reads CASSLFLGLTDTQYF. CDR3 DNA sequence: TGTGCCAGCAGCTTATTTCTAGGCCTCACAGATACGCAGTATTTT. The V call is TRBV7-9, the J call TRBJ2-3; no clear D gene. This CDR3 is 15 amino acids long. Trimming left V 2 bases short and J 2 bases short, with 11 bases between. Germline CDR1 is SEHNR and CDR2 is FQNEAQ (reference sequence).